A single T cell receptor beta chain is shown here with its context. The data belong to a study of shared T cell receptors in the human thymus. This table comes from immunoSEQ multiplex PCR, and its TCRdb copy is limited to in-frame clones, with some not included. The sample carries approximately 490,000 clones, about 84% recorded once. This CDR3 region has 15 residues. The ends lost 4 bases at V and 5 bases at J; junction bases unmatched: 9. CDR1 SGDLS and CDR2 YYNGEE come from the germline V gene. These data were likewise used in another study, on human thymus T cells. This second study says: Corrective heart surgery yielded the resections from which the thymus tissue came. The related literature has documented a marked overlap of thymic repertoires among unrelated individuals.

Sequenced sample: thymocytes. The receptor's source is a boy in the first two years of life with a congenital heart defect. The rearrangement links TRBV9 to TRBJ2-5; the match to TRBD1 covers 9 bases. The CDR3: CASSPGQGWCETQYF. The CDR3 DNA reads TGTGCCAGCAGCCCAGGACAGGGGTGGTGCGAGACCCAGTACTTC.